The sequence of this TCR beta chain was determined in a study of preoperative IRX-2 immunotherapy in early breast cancer. Treatment given: preoperative locoregional IRX-2 cytokine immunotherapy. This phase Ib study tested locoregional IRX-2 cytokine immunotherapy given before surgery. Sequencing was performed with immunoSEQ multiplex PCR; in TCRdb, only in-frame clones are kept and a portion is missing. This sample has approximately 44,000 clones, with about 95% found just once. J lost 3 bases, V lost 6 bases, and 5 bases had no gene match. CDR1 and CDR2 from the germline V gene are SGHAT and FQNNGV. The CDR3 consists of 15 residues.

This TCR derives from a human donor with breast cancer. The sample in question was tumor tissue, obtained after IRX-2 immunotherapy. The V gene is TRBV11-2, the J gene TRBJ2-1, with 10 nucleotides matching TRBD2. CDR3 sequence (DNA): TGTGCCAGCAGACGCACTAGCGGGGACTACAATGAGCAGTTCTTC. Its translation is CASRRTSGDYNEQFF.